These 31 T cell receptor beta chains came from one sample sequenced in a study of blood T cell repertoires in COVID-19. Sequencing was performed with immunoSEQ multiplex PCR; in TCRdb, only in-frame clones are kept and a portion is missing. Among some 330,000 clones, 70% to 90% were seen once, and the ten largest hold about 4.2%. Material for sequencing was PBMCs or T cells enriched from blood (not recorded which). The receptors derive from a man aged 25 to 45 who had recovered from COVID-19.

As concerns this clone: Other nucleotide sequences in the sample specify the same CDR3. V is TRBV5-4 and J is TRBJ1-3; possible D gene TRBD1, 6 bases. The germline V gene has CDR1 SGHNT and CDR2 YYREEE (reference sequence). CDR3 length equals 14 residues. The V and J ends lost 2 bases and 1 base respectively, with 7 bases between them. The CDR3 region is CASSLQGSGNTIYF. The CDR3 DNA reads TGTGCCAGCAGCTTACAGGGTTCTGGAAACACCATATATTTT.

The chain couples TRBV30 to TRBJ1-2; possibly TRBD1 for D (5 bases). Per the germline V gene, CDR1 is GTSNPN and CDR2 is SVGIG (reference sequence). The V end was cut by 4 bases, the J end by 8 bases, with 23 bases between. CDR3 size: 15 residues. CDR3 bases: TGTGCCTGGACCGATCCAATCAGGGAGGTGGTCGGCTACACCTTC. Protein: CAWTDPIREVVGYTF.

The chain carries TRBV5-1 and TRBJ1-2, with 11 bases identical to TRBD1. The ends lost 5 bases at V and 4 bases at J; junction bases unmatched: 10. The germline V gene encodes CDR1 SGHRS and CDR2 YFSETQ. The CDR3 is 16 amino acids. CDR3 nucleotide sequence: TGCGCCAGCAGGGAAGGACAGGGGGCTGGCAGCTATGGCTACACCTTC. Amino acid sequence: CASREGQGAGSYGYTF.

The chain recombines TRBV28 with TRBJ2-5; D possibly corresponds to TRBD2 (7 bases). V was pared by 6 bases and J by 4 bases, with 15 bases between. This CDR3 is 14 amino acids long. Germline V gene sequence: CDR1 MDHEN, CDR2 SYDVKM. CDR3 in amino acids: CASRKGGVGETQYF. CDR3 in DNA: TGTGCCAGCAGGAAAGGGGGGGTAGGAGAGACCCAGTACTTC.

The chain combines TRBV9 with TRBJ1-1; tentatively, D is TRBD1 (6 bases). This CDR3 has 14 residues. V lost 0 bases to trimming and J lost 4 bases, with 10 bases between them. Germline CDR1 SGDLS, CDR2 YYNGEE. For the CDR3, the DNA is TGTGCCAGCAGCGTAGGTACAGGGTCCACTGAAGCTTTCTTT. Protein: CASSVGTGSTEAFF.

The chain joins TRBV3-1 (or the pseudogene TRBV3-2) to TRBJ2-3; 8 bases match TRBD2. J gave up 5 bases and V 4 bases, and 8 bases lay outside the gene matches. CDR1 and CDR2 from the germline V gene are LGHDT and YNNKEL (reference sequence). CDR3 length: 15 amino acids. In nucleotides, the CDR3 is TGTGCCAGCAGCCCGACGGGACTAGTCATAGATACGCAGTATTTT. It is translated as CASSPTGLVIDTQYF.

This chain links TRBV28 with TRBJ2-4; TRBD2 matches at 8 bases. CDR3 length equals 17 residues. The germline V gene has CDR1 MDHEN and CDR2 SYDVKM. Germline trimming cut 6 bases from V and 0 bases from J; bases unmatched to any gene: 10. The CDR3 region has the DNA TGTGCCAGCAGCTCGCGGGGGGAGTCACTAGCCAAAAACATTCAGTACTTC. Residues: CASSSRGESLAKNIQYF.

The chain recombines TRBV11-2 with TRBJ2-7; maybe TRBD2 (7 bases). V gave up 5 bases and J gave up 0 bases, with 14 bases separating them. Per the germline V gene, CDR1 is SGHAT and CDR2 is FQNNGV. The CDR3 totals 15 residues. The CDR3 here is CASSRRGGLSYEQYF. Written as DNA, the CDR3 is TGTGCCAGCAGCCGCCGCGGGGGCCTCTCCTACGAGCAGTACTTC.

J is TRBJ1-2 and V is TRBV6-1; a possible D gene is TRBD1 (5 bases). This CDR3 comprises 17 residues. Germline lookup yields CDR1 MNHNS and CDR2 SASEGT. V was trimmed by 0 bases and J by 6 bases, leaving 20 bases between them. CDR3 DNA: TGTGCCAGCAGTGAAGCGGAAAAGGGCGCGGGAGGGGATGGCTACACCTTC. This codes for CASSEAEKGAGGDGYTF.

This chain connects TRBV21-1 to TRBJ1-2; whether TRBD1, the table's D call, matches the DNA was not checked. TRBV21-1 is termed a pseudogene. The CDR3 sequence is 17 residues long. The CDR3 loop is CASSKVRDRGFNYGYTF. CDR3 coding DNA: TGTGCCAGCAGCAAGGTCCGGGACAGGGGGTTTAACTATGGCTACACCTTC.

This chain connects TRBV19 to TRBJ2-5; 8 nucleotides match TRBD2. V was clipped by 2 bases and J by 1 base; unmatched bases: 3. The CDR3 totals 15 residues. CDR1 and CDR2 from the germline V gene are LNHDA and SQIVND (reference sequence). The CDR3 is CASSILGTSQETQYF. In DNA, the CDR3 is TGTGCCAGTAGTATACTTGGGACTAGCCAAGAGACCCAGTACTTC.

Written as DNA, the CDR3 is TGCGCCAGCAGCCAAGAGCCAGGGGCGAGAAACACTGAAGCTTTCTTT. Protein sequence: CASSQEPGARNTEAFF. The rearrangement links TRBV4-1 to TRBJ1-1, with a weak D call TRBD1 (6 bases). The V gene lost 0 bases and the J gene lost 2 bases, with 13 bases spanning the gap. The CDR3 has 16 residues. The germline V gene encodes CDR1 MGHRA and CDR2 YSYEKL.

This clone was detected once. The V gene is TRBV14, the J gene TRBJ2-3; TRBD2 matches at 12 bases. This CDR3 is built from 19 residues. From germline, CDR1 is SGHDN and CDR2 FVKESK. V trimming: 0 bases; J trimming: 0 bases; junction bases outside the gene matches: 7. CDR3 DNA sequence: TGTGCCAGCAGCCAAGATGGACTAGCGGGATTTTCTAGCACAGATACGCAGTATTTT. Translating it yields CASSQDGLAGFSSTDTQYF.

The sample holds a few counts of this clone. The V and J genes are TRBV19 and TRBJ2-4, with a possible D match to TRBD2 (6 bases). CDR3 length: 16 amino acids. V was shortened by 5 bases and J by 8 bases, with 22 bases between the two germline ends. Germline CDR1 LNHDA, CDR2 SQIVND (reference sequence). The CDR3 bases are TGTGCCAGTAGTTCAGGACGGAGTTTTAGGGAGGACATTCAGTACTTC. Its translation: CASSSGRSFREDIQYF. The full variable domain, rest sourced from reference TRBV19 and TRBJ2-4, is DGGITQSPKYLFRKEGQNVTLSCEQNLNHDAMYWYRQDPGQGLRLIYYSQIVNDFQKGDIAEGYSVSREKKESFPLTVTSAQKNPTAFYLCASSSGRSFREDIQYFGAGTRLSVL.

The CDR3 is CASSSRTEIFNSPLHF. The CDR3 bases are TGTGCCAGCAGCTCACGGACAGAGATATTTAATTCACCCCTCCACTTT. The V and J genes are TRBV7-9 and TRBJ1-6; tentative D call: TRBD1 (6 bases). This CDR3 has 16 amino acids. Germline CDR1 is SEHNR and CDR2 is FQNEAQ (reference sequence). V was shortened by 4 bases and J by 6 bases, with 16 bases between the two germline ends.

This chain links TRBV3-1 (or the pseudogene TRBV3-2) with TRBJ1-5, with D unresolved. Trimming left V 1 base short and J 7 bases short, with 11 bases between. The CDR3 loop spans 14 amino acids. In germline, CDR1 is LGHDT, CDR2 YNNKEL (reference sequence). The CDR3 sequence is CASSQAWEGQPQHF. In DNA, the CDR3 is TGTGCCAGCAGCCAAGCTTGGGAGGGCCAGCCCCAGCATTTT.

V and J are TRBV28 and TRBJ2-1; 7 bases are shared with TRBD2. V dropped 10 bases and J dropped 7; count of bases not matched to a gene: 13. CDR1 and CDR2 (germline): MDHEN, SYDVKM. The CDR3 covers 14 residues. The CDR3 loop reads CANSPLGGGNEQFF. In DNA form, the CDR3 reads TGTGCCAACTCCCCCTTGGGGGGGGGAAATGAGCAGTTCTTC.

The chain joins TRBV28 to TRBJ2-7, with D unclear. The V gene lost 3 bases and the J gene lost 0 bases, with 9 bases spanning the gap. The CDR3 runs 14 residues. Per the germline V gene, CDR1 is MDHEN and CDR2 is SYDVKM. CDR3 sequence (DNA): TGTGCCAGCAGTTTTATAGAGAACTCCTACGAGCAGTACTTC. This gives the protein CASSFIENSYEQYF. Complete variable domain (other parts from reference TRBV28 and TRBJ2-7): DVKVTQSSRYLVKRTGEKVFLECVQDMDHENMFWYRQDPGLGLRLIYFSYDVKMKEKGDIPEGYSVSREKKERFSLILESASTNQTSMYLCASSFIENSYEQYFGPGTRLTVT.

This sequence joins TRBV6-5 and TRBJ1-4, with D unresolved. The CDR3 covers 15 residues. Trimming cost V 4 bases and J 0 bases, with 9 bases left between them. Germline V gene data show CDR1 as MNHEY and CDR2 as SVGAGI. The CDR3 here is CASSSTRATNEKLFF. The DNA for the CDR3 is TGTGCCAGCAGTTCGACTCGTGCAACTAATGAAAAACTGTTTTTT.

The CDR3 sequence: CASMRQGARSPLHF. CDR3 bases: TGTGCCAGCATGAGACAGGGGGCCCGATCACCCCTCCACTTT. The V call is TRBV2, the J call TRBJ1-6; 10 positions match TRBD1. The CDR3 is made up of 14 amino acids. Germline-derived CDR1 and CDR2 are SNHLY and FYNNEI. V shed 7 bases, J shed 10 bases, and the junction held 7 bases outside the gene matches.

The CDR3 sequence is CASSGLGGSDYNSPLHF. The CDR3, as DNA: TGTGCCAGCAGTGGATTGGGGGGTTCCGACTATAATTCACCCCTCCACTTT. The rearrangement links TRBV25-1 to TRBJ1-6, with D tentatively TRBD1 (5 bases). The CDR3 spans 17 residues. The germline V and J ends were trimmed by 4 bases and 3 bases, with 16 bases remaining between them. Germline lookup yields CDR1 MGHDK and CDR2 SYGVNS. The full variable domain, in which reference TRBV25-1 and TRBJ1-6 provide the parts outside the CDR3, is EADIYQTPRYLVIGTGKKITLECSQTMGHDKMYWYQQDPGMELHLIHYSYGVNSTEKGDLSSESTVSRIRTEHFPLTLESARPSHTSQYLCASSGLGGSDYNSPLHFGNGTRLTVT.

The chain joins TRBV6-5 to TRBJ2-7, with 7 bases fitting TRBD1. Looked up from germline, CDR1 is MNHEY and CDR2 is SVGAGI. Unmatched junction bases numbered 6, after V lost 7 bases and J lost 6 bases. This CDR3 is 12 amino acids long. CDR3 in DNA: TGTGCCAGCACCGAAAACAGGGGCGAGCAGTACTTC. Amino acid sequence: CASTENRGEQYF.

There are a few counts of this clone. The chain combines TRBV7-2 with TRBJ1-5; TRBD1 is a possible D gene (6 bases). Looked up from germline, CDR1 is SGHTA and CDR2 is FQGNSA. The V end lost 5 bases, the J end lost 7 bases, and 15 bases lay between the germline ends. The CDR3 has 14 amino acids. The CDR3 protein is CASSAGQTQQPQHF. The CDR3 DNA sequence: TGTGCCAGCAGCGCCGGACAGACACAACAGCCCCAGCATTTT.

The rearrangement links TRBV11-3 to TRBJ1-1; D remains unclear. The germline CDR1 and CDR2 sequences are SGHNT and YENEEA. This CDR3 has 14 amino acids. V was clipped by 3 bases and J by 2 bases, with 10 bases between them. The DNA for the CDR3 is TGTGCCAGCAGCTTCCCGCGGATAAACACTGAAGCTTTCTTT. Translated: CASSFPRINTEAFF.

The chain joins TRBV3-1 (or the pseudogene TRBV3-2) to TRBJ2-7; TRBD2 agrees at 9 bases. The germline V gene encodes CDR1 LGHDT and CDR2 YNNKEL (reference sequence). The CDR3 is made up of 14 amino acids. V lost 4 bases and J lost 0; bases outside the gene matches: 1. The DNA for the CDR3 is TGTGCCAGCAGCCTAGCGGGGGACTCCTACGAGCAGTACTTC. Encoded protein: CASSLAGDSYEQYF.

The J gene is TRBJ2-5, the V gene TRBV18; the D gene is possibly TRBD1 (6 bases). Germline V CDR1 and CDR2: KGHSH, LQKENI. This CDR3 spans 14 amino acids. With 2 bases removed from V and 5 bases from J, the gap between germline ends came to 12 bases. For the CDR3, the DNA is TGTGCCAGCTCACCATCACAGGGCGGGGAGACCCAGTACTTC. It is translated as CASSPSQGGETQYF.

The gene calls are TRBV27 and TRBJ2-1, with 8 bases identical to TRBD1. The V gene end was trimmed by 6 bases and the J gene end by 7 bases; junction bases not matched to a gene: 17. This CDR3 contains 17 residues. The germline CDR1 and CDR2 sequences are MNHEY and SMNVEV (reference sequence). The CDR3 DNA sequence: TGTGCCAGCAGCCCCTCCCGGACAGGGTGGGTTTTGAATGAGCAGTTCTTC. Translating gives CASSPSRTGWVLNEQFF.

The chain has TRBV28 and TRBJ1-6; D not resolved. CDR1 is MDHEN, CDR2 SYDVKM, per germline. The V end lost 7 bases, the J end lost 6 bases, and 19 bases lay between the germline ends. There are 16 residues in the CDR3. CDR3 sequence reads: CASIRGGSTGNSPLHF. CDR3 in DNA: TGTGCCAGCATTCGGGGAGGTTCGACGGGTAATTCACCCCTCCACTTT.

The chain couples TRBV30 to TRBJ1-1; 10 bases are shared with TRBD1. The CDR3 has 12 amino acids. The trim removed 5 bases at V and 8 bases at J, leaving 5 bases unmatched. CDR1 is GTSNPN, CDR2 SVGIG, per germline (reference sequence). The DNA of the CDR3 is TGTGCCTGGGGGACAGGGGACAACGAAGCTTTCTTT. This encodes CAWGTGDNEAFF.

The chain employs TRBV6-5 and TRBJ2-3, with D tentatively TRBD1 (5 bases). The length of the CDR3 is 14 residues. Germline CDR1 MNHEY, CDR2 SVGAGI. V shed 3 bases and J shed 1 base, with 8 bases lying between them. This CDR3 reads CASSYDSGTDTQYF. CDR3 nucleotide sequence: TGTGCCAGCAGTTATGACAGTGGCACAGATACGCAGTATTTT.

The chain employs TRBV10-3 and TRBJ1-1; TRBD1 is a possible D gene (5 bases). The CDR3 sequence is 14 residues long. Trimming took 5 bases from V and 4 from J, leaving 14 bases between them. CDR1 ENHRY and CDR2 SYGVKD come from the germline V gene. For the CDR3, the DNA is TGTGCCATCAGTAGGGGTTTAATCTCCACTGAAGCTTTCTTT. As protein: CAISRGLISTEAFF.